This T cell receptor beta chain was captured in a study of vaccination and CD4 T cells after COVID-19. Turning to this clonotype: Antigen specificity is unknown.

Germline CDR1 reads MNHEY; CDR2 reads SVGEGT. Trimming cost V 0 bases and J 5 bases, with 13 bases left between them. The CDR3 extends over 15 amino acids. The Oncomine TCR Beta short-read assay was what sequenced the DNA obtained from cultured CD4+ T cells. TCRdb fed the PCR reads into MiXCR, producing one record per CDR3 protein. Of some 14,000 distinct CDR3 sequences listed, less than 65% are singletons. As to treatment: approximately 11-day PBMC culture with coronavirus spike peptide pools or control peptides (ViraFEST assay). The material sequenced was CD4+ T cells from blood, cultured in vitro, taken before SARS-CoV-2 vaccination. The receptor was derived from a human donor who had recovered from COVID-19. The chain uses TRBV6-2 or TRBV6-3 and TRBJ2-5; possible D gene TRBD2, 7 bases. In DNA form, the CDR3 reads TGTGCCAGCAGTTACTCGGGGGGGGCTGGTGAGACCCAGTACTTC. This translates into CASSYSGGAGETQYF.